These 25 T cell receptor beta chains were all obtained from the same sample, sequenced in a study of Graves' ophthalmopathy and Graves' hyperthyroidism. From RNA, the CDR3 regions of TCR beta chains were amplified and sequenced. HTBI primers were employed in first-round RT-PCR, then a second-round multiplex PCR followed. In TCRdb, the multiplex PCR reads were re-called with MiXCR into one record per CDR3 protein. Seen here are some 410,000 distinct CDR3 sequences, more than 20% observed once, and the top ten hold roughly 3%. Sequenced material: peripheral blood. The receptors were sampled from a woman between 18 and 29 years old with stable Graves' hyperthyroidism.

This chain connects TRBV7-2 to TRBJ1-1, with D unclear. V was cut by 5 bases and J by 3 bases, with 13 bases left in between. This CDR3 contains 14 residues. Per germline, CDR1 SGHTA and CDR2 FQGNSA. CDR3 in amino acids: CASSHGYGYTEAFF. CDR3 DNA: TGTGCCAGCAGCCACGGGTACGGGTACACTGAAGCTTTCTTT.

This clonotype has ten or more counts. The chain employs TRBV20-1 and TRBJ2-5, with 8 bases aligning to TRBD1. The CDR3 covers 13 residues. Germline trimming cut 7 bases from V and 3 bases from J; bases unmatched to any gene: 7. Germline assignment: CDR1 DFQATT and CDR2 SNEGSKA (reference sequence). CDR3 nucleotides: TGCAGTGTTCAGGGGGCGCCGGAAGAGACCCAGTACTTC. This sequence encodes CSVQGAPEETQYF.

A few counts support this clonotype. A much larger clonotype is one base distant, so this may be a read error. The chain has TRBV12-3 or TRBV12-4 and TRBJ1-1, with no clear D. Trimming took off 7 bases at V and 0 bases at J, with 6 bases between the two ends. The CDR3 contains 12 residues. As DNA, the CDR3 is TGTGCCAGCACCCAGTTGAACACTGAAGCTTTCTTT. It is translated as CASTQLNTEAFF.

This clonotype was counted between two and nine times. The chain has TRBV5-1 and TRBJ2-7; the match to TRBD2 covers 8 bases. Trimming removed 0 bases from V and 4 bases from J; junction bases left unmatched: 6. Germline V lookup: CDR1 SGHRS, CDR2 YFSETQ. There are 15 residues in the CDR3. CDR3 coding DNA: TGCGCCAGCAGCTTGGTTAGCGGGAACCCATACGAGCAGTACTTC. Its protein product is CASSLVSGNPYEQYF.

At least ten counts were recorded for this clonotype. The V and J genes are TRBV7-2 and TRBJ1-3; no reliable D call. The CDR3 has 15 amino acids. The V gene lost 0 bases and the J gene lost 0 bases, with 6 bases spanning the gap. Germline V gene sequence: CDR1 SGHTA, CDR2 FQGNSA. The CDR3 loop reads CASSLAGRSGNTIYF. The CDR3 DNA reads TGTGCCAGCAGCTTAGCGGGCCGCTCTGGAAACACCATATATTTT. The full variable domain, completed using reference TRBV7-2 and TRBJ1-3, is GAGVSQSPSNKVTEKGKDVELRCDPISGHTALYWYRQSLGQGLEFLIYFQGNSAPDKSGLPSDRFSAERTGGSVSTLTIQRTQQEDSAVYLCASSLAGRSGNTIYFGEGSWLTVV.

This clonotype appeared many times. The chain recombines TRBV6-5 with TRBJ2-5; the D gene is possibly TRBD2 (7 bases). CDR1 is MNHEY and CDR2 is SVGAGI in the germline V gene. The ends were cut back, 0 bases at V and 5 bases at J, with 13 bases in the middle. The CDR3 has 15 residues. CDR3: CASSYSWGGGETQYF. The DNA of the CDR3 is TGTGCCAGCAGTTACTCGTGGGGGGGCGGGGAGACCCAGTACTTC.

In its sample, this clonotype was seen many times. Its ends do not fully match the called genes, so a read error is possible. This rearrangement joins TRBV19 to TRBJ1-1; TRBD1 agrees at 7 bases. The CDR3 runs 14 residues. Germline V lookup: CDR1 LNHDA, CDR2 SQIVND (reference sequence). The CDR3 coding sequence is TGTGCCAGTAGTATAGATCCCGCCCGGGACAGTGTTCTGTTT. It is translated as CASSIDPARDSVLF.

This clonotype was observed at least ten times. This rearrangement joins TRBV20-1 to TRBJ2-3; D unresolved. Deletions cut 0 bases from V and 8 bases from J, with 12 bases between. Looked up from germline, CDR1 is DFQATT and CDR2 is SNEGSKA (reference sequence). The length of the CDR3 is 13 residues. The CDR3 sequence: CSARDWAQPTQYF. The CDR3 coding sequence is TGCAGTGCTAGAGATTGGGCACAGCCTACGCAGTATTTT.

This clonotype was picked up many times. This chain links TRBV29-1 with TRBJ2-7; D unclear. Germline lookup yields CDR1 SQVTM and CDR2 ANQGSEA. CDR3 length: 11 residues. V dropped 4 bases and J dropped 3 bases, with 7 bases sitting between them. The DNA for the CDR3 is TGCAGCGTTGGTTCCGGCTACGAGCAGTACTTC. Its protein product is CSVGSGYEQYF.

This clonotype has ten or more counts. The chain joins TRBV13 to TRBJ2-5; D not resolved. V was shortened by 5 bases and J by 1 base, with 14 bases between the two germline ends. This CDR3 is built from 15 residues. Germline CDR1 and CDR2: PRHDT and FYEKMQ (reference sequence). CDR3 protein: CASSLSPGLQETQYF. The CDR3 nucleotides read TGTGCCAGCAGCCTATCCCCGGGTCTCCAAGAGACCCAGTACTTC.

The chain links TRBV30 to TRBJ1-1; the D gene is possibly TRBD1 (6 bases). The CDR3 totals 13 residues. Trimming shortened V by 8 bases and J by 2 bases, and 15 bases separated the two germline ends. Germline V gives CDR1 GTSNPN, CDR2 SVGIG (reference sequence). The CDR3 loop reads CAGWWGHNTEAFF. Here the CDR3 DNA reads TGTGCCGGGTGGTGGGGACACAACACTGAAGCTTTCTTT.

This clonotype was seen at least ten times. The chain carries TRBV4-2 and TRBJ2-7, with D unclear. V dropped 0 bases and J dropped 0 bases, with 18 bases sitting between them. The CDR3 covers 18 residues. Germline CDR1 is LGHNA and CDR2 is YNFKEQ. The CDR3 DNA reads TGTGCCAGCAGCCAAGACTCCCTGACACGTTCCAGCTCCTACGAGCAGTACTTC. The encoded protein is CASSQDSLTRSSSYEQYF.

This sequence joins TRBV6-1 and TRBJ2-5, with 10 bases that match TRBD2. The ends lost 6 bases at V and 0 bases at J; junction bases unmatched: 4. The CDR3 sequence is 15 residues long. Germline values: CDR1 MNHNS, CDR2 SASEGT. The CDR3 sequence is CASSKLAGNQETQYF. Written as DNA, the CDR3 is TGTGCCAGCAGCAAACTAGCGGGGAACCAAGAGACCCAGTACTTC.

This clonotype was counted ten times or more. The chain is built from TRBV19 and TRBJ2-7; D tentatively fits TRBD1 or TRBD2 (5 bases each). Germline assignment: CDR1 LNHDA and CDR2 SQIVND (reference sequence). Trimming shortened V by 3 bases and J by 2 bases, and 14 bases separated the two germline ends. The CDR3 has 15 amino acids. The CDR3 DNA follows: TGTGCCAGTAGTATCGAGGGACGTACGCCCTACGAGCAGTACTTC. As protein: CASSIEGRTPYEQYF.

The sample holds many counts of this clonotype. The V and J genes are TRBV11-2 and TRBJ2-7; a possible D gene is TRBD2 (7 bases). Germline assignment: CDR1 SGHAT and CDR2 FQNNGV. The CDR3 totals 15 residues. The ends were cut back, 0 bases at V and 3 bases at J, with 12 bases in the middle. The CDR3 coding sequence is TGTGCCAGCAGCTTAGATCCGGGGGGCGACTACGAGCAGTACTTC. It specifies CASSLDPGGDYEQYF. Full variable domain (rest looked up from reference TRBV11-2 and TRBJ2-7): EAGVAQSPRYKIIEKRQSVAFWCNPISGHATLYWYQQILGQGPKLLIQFQNNGVVDDSQLPKDRFSAERLKGVDSTLKIQPAKLEDSAVYLCASSLDPGGDYEQYFGPGTRLTVT.

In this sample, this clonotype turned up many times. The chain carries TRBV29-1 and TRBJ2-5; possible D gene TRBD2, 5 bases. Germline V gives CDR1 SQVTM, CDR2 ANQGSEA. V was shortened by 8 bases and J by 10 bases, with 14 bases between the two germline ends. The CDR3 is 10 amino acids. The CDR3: CSRGKGGQYF. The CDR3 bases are TGCAGCCGGGGAAAGGGTGGCCAGTACTTC.

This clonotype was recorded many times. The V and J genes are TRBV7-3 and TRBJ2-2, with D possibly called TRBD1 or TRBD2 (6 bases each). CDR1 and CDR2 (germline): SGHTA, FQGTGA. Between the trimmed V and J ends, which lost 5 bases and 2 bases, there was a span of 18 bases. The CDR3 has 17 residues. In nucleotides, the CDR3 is TGTGCCAGCAGCCTTCTAGGGGGGACGGTAAACACCGGGGAGCTGTTTTTT. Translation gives CASSLLGGTVNTGELFF. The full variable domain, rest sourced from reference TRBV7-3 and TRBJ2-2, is GAGVSQTPSNKVTEKGKYVELRCDPISGHTALYWYRQSLGQGPEFLIYFQGTGAADDSGLPNDRFFAVRPEGSVSTLKIQRTERGDSAVYLCASSLLGGTVNTGELFFGEGSRLTVL.

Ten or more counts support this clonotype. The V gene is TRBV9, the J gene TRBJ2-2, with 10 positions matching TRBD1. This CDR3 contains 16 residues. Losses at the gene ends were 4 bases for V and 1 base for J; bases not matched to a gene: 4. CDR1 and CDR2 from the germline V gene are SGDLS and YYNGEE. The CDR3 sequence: CASSPGTGVNTGELFF. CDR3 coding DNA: TGTGCCAGCAGCCCTGGGACAGGGGTGAACACCGGGGAGCTGTTTTTT.

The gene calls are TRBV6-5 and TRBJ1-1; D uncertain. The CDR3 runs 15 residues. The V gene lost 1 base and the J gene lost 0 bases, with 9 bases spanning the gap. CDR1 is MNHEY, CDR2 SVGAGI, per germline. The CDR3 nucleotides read TGTGCCAGCAGTTACTACGGCAGCATGAACACTGAAGCTTTCTTT. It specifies CASSYYGSMNTEAFF.

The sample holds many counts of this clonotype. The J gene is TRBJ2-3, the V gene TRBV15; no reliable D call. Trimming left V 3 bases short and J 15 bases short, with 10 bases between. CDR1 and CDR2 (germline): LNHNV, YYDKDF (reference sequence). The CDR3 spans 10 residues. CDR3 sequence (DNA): TGTGCCACCAGCAGCCTCCCGGCTTATTTT. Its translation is CATSSLPAYF.

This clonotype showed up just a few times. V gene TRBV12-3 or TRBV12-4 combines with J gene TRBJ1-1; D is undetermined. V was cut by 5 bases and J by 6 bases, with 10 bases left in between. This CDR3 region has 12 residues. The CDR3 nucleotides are TGTGCCAGCAGTACGCCGGAGGCTGAAGCTTTCTTT. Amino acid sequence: CASSTPEAEAFF.

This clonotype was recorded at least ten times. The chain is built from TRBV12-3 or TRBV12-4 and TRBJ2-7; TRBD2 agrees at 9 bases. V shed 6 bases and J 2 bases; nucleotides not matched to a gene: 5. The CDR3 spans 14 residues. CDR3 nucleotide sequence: TGTGCCAGCAGACTGGGACTAGCAGCCTACGAGCAGTACTTC. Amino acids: CASRLGLAAYEQYF.

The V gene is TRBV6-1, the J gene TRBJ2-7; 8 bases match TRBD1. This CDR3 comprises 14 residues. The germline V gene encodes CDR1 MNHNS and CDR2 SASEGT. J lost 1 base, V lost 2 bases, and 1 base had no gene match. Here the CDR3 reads CASSEQGASYEQYF. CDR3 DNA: TGTGCCAGCAGTGAACAGGGGGCTTCCTACGAGCAGTACTTC.

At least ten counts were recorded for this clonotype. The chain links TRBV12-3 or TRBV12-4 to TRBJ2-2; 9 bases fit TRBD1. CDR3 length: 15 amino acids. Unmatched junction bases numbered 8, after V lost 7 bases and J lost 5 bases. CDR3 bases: TGTGCCAGCACCCCTACCGGGACAGGGACCGGGGAGCTGTTTTTT. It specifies CASTPTGTGTGELFF.

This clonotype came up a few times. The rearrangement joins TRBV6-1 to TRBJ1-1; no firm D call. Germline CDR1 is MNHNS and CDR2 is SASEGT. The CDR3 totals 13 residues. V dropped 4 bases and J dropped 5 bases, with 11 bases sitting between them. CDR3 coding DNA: TGTGCCAGCAGTGTTGGTCGAACGACTGAAGCTTTCTTT. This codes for CASSVGRTTEAFF.